This T cell receptor (beta chain) is from a study of long-term antiretroviral therapy in people with HIV (dated 2022 in TCRdb). Looking at the study overall: Collection of the earliest samples took place about a decade ahead of the 2015 WHO recommendation for immediate ART, at a time when ART was typically delayed until CD4 counts fell. The cohort contributed fewer than 200 cryopreserved PBMC samples from 30 adults with confirmed HIV infection, collected serially over a mean of about 6 years (range 1-12). Eleven of the 30 participants with HIV were female. Whether ART initiation and durable HIV suppression were associated with changes in peripheral blood TRB repertoire composition and diversity was tested in a retrospective serial study. No cross-contamination during QIAcube processing turned up in test extractions that ran a monoclonal T-cell line alongside 33 polyclonal samples.

The immunoSEQ hsTCRB v3.0 assay was used at survey level resolution to sequence the TRB variable region. The target sequencing depth for TRB was about 40,000-50,000 T-cell genomes per sample. An Illumina MiSeq with a v3 150-cycle kit was used to sequence the pooled TRB libraries. The study's own analysis went as follows. Repertoire analysis was performed in R inside a reproducible Nextflow workflow that covered QC, data transformation and analysis. LymphoSeq2, an R package for AIRR-Seq data exploration, was used to implement custom analyses. A handful of samples that produced fewer than 5000 total TRB sequences were removed, so under 200 HIV repertoires were analyzed. Among the 190 or so HIV repertoires that were kept, 59 were collected before ART initiation and roughly 130 were collected after ART initiation. Each repertoire was downsampled to 5000 TRB nucleotide sequences, and summary statistics were averaged across 100 downsampling iterations. TRB sequences were retained for analysis only if CDR3 regions of at least seven amino acids were present. A Shannon entropy-derived clonality score and the Gini coefficient were used to measure diversity. In the repertoire networks, any two of the top 5000 CDR3 amino acid sequences were linked whenever the two sequences differed by an edit distance of one. For TRB CDR3 amino acid sequences, GLIPH2 was used to predict antigen specificity groups and MHC restriction. To flag known associations with CMV, EBV, HIV or tissue antigens, CDR3 amino acid sequences were compared against VDJdb and McPAS-TCR. Pre-ART, post-ART and control groups were compared with Wilcoxon signed-rank tests and Holm-Bonferroni correction. TCRdb re-hosts the immuneACCESS table, in-frame sequences only. Its copies lack some clones; in the studies checked, an unresolved V gene accounts for under half of them, and the cause for the rest is not known. V and J calls and clone size are copied from that table; D and trimming were computed from the DNA. The sample table shows approximately 22,000 clones, and 84% are seen once. The ten largest clones add up to 2% to 2.5% of the sample.

Based on the germline V gene (reference sequence), the CDR1 and CDR2 sequences are LNHNV and YYDKDF. The germline V end is reduced by 5 bases and the J end by 2 bases; junction bases left unmatched: 7. Reading from cysteine to phenylalanine, the CDR3 counts 17 amino acids. Left in the record is the CDR3 DNA by itself, 51 bases read in frame from the first base. Paper-wide results and their limitations: Inferences about post-ART repertoire changes are limited because no data were available on ART adherence, viral resistance or therapy changes. A significant increase in TRB diversity was found to be associated with ART initiation, although TRB diversity was observed to remain significantly below that of transplant donor controls even after long-term ART. At every time point, the repertoire was dominated by expanded TRB clones first identified before ART initiation, although this dominance fluctuated and, in many PLHIV, declined after ART. Because pre-ART samples had limited cell numbers, profiling was done on unsorted PBMC rather than on sorted CD4+ and CD8+ T cells. The samples were dated from the mid-2000s to the late 2010s, and the ART regimens that were used may be less effective than current ART regimens. Narrower CDR3 length ranges were observed in HIV repertoires than in controls, and an antigen-experienced repertoire with only a slight naive shift after ART was suggested by the network structure. Since PBMC availability was limited, sequencing covered only the TCR beta chain, with no alpha chain pairing.

Notes on this clone: The target of this receptor is not known. Nothing much larger sits one base from this clone, and base qualities are not available.

Participants were included only if at least one PBMC sample before ART initiation and at least two post-ART samples were available. All participants with HIV were treated in the United States of America. Cryopreserved samples of about 0.95-11 million PBMC were thawed and washed before DNA extraction. At the time of the earliest PBMC sample, participants with HIV were aged between about 23 and 54 years. PBMC samples from each participant spanned 1-4 timepoints before ART initiation and 2-8 timepoints after ART initiation, with a median of 7 samples. Serial HIV viral load, CD4+ T-cell count, ART history and demographic data were obtained for every participant. A Qiagen kit on a QIAcube was used to extract genomic DNA from unsorted PBMC, with samples processed in batches of 12.

This clonotype originated in a man in his forties or fifties with HIV. The source was unsorted PBMCs, collected 3 years after starting antiretroviral therapy. The sequence joins TRBV15 to TRBJ2-1, and TRBD1 matches 12 of the central bases. The sequenced DNA is TGTGCCACCAGCTCCCGGGACAGGGGGCCTCCCTACAATGAGCAGTTCTTC. This sequence encodes CATSSRDRGPPYNEQFF.